This T cell receptor beta chain is drawn from a study of blood T cells in healthy people across ages. The ends lost 5 bases at V and 9 bases at J; junction bases unmatched: 11. From germline, CDR1 is SGHRS and CDR2 YFSETQ. The CDR3 is 15 residues long. PCR was performed a second time for about 6 to 12 cycles using a sample-barcoded 5' primer and a J-beta primer mix. One entry per CDR3 protein, called by TCRdb with MiXCR from the 5' RACE reads. Among 550,000 to 600,000 distinct CDR3 sequences, 25% to 30% were seen once, and the ten largest hold roughly 20%. The sample holds a few counts of this clonotype.

The chain links TRBV5-1 to TRBJ2-1; 10 positions agree with TRBD1. This receptor was obtained from a woman in her 70s in good health. The specimen was blood. In DNA form, the CDR3 reads TGCGCCAGCAGGTCCACCGGGACAGGGGTTAGTGAGCAGTTCTTC. Residues: CASRSTGTGVSEQFF.